The 14 T cell receptor beta chains below come from one sample, sequenced in a study of T cell responses to AZD1222 COVID-19 vaccine. Using immunoSEQ multiplex PCR, the repertoire was profiled, and TCRdb retains in-frame clones only, with some absent. The table has fewer than 250,000 clones, approximately 94% seen once. The sample here was peripheral blood, taken on day 0 of MenACWY control vaccination. The source of these receptors is an adult in good health.

The chain carries TRBV3-1 (or the pseudogene TRBV3-2) and TRBJ1-1; D remains unclear. The V end was cut by 3 bases, the J end by 0 bases, with 8 bases between. This CDR3 has 14 residues. Germline-derived CDR1 and CDR2 are LGHDT and YNNKEL (reference sequence). CDR3 loop: CASSQGEVNTEAFF. The CDR3 region has the DNA TGTGCCAGCAGCCAGGGTGAGGTGAACACTGAAGCTTTCTTT.

The chain couples TRBV29-1 to TRBJ2-1; no clear D gene. The V gene's germline CDR1 is SQVTM and CDR2 ANQGSEA. The V gene lost 8 bases and the J gene lost 6 bases, with 14 bases spanning the gap. CDR3 length: 12 residues. The DNA for the CDR3 is TGCAGCTTTGCGAGGAGCCGCAATGAGCAGTTCTTC. Residues: CSFARSRNEQFF.

This clone was counted between two and nine times. This rearrangement joins TRBV7-2 to TRBJ2-1, with D hard to call. CDR3 length equals 14 residues. V lost 5 bases and J lost 0, with 8 bases in between. Germline values: CDR1 SGHTA, CDR2 FQGNSA. The CDR3 DNA follows: TGTGCCAGCAGCCGTGAGAGCTCCTACAATGAGCAGTTCTTC. Translated, it gives CASSRESSYNEQFF.

The chain employs TRBV24-1 and TRBJ2-1; 10 bases map to TRBD2. The trim removed 4 bases at V and 4 bases at J, leaving 6 bases unmatched. There are 16 residues in the CDR3. Germline CDR1 is KGHDR and CDR2 is SFDVKD. The CDR3 sequence: CATSDLASGGYNEQFF. CDR3 nucleotides: TGTGCCACCAGTGACCTGGCTAGCGGGGGTTACAATGAGCAGTTCTTC.

Here the CDR3 DNA reads TGCGCCAGCAGCCCCCCAAGGGCGGGGTCCTCCTACAATGAGCAGTTCTTC. The encoded protein is CASSPPRAGSSYNEQFF. This rearrangement joins TRBV5-1 to TRBJ2-1, with a tentative D call TRBD2 (6 bases). CDR3 length equals 17 residues. Germline CDR1 is SGHRS and CDR2 is YFSETQ. V lost 4 bases and J 0 bases, leaving 17 bases between the germline ends.

The chain links TRBV2 to TRBJ1-2, with D perhaps matching TRBD1 (6 bases). Germline-derived CDR1 and CDR2 are SNHLY and FYNNEI. The CDR3 runs 14 residues. The ends were cut back, 6 bases at V and 0 bases at J, with 11 bases in the middle. The CDR3 sequence is CASSLQGSNYGYTF. CDR3 DNA sequence: TGTGCCAGCAGCCTGCAGGGGTCTAACTATGGCTACACCTTC.

The chain combines TRBV10-1 with TRBJ1-2; D is unresolved. This CDR3 region has 12 residues. Germline loops: CDR1 WNHNN, CDR2 SYGVQD (reference sequence). V lost 4 bases and J lost 1, with 4 bases in between. As DNA, the CDR3 is TGCGCCAGCAGTGGGGGTAACTATGGCTACACCTTC. It is translated as CASSGGNYGYTF.

This chain uses TRBV9 with TRBJ2-5; D is unresolved. The V end was cut by 0 bases, the J end by 5 bases, with 8 bases between. Germline V lookup: CDR1 SGDLS, CDR2 YYNGEE. This CDR3 contains 13 residues. CDR3 bases: TGTGCCAGCAGCGTAGGACACGTCGAGACCCAGTACTTC. This translates into CASSVGHVETQYF.

This clone was found a few times. V and J are TRBV4-2 and TRBJ1-5, with a weak D call TRBD1 (6 bases). The CDR3 loop spans 15 amino acids. From germline, CDR1 is LGHNA and CDR2 YNFKEQ. Trimming shortened V by 0 bases and J by 8 bases, and 14 bases separated the two germline ends. In DNA form, the CDR3 reads TGTGCCAGCAGCCAAGATTGGCCAGGGGTAAAGCCCCAGCATTTT. Translating it yields CASSQDWPGVKPQHF.

V and J are TRBV3-1 (or the pseudogene TRBV3-2) and TRBJ2-2; 10 bases match TRBD2. This CDR3 has 14 amino acids. Germline CDR1 LGHDT, CDR2 YNNKEL (reference sequence). V lost 8 bases to trimming and J lost 8 bases; unmatched junction nucleotides: 8. CDR3: CASQRGGFSGELFF. CDR3 sequence (DNA): TGTGCCAGCCAGCGGGGGGGCTTCTCTGGGGAGCTGTTTTTT.

The chain joins TRBV12-3 or TRBV12-4 to TRBJ1-1; 7 bases align to TRBD1. The CDR3 sequence is 13 residues long. Germline trimming cut 5 bases from V and 11 bases from J; bases unmatched to any gene: 11. Written as DNA, the CDR3 is TGTGCCAGCAGTCCCGATGACAGGGACGTGGCTTTCTTT. It specifies CASSPDDRDVAFF.

V and J are TRBV7-9 and TRBJ1-2, with TRBD1 matching 9 bases. With 5 bases clipped from V and 8 bases from J, the junction kept 9 bases outside the gene matches. The CDR3 runs to 14 residues. Germline V CDR1 and CDR2: SEHNR, FQNEAQ (reference sequence). The CDR3 loop reads CASSTGQGTRGYTF. The DNA for the CDR3 is TGTGCCAGCAGCACGGGACAGGGAACAAGAGGCTACACCTTC.

The chain links TRBV12-3 or TRBV12-4 to TRBJ1-1; perhaps TRBD1 as D (5 bases). The CDR3 runs 11 residues. V was shortened by 5 bases and J by 8 bases, with 9 bases between the two germline ends. CDR3 nucleotide sequence: TGTGCCAGCAGTCCGGGACGGGAAGCTTTCTTT. It encodes CASSPGREAFF.

This clone showed up just a few times. The rearrangement uses TRBV19 and TRBJ1-3; D possibly corresponds to TRBD1 (6 bases). CDR1 is LNHDA, CDR2 SQIVND, per germline (reference sequence). The CDR3 contains 16 residues. V lost 6 bases and J 6 bases, leaving 21 bases between the germline ends. The chain's CDR3 is CASSPTLGTSANTIYF. DNA of the CDR3: TGTGCCAGTAGCCCTACCCTCGGGACATCGGCAAACACCATATATTTT.